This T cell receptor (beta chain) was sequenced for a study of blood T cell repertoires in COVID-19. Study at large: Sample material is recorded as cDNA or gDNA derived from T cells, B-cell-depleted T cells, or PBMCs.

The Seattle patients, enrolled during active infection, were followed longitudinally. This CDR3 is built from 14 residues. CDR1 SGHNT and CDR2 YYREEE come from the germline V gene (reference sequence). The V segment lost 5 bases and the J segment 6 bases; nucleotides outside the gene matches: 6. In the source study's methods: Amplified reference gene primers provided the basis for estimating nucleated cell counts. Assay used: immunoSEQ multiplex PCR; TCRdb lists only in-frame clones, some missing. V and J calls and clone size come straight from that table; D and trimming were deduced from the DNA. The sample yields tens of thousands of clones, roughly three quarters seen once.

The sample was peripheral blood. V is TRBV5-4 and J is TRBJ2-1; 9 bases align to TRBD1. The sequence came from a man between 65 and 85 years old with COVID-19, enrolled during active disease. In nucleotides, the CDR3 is TGTGCCAGCAGTAGGGGACAGGGCCGCAATGAGCAGTTCTTC. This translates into CASSRGQGRNEQFF.